The rows below give T cell receptor beta chains drawn from one sample of a study of T cell responses to AZD1222 COVID-19 vaccine. Sequencing was performed with immunoSEQ multiplex PCR; in TCRdb, only in-frame clones are kept and a portion is missing. Among 35,000 to 55,000 clones listed, 83% were seen once. Sequencing used peripheral blood, obtained on day 0 of AZD1222 vaccination. The receptors here all came from an adult in good health. The CDR3 runs from the conserved cysteine through the conserved F or W. Fields, in order: J gene, clone size, D gene, V gene, CDR3 protein, CDR3 DNA. D genes are given only for firm matches. Not every row has a clone size; where given, it reads once, few, many or a size class.

TRBJ2-1 | - | - | TRBV20-1 | CSASQGSVEQFF | TGCAGTGCTAGTCAAGGGTCGGTTGAGCAGTTCTTC
TRBJ1-5 | few | - | TRBV5-5 | CASSFSTGLSNQPQHF | TGTGCCAGCAGCTTCTCTACAGGTCTTAGCAATCAGCCCCAGCATTTT
TRBJ2-5 | - | TRBD1 | TRBV18 | CASSPGTGRETQYF | TGTGCCAGCTCACCAGGGACAGGTAGAGAGACCCAGTACTTC
TRBJ2-5 | once | - | TRBV11-2 | CASRHPRPRENQETQYF | TGTGCCAGCAGGCACCCCCGGCCTAGGGAAAACCAAGAGACCCAGTACTTC
TRBJ1-2 | - | - | TRBV29-1 | CSAIGTARTNYGYTF | TGCAGCGCAATAGGGACGGCTCGCACTAACTATGGCTACACCTTC
TRBJ1-3 | - | - | TRBV3-1/TRBV3-2 | CASSQVGSGNTIYF | TGTGCCAGCAGCCAAGTGGGCTCTGGAAACACCATATATTTT
TRBJ2-7 | - | TRBD1 | TRBV5-5 | CASSLDGTDSYEQYF | TGTGCCAGCAGCTTGGACGGGACAGACTCCTACGAGCAGTACTTC
TRBJ2-5 | few | TRBD2 | TRBV7-2 | CASSLGRGGHETQYF | TGTGCCAGCAGCTTAGGGCGGGGGGGCCACGAGACCCAGTACTTC
TRBJ1-3 | - | - | TRBV6-2/TRBV6-3 | CASSTHTGTDSGNTIYF | TGTGCCAGCAGCACCCATACTGGGACGGACTCTGGAAACACCATATATTTT
TRBJ2-7 | - | - | TRBV27 | CASSPVGGLLGEQYF | TGTGCCAGCAGTCCCGTGGGGGGGCTACTTGGGGAGCAGTACTTC
TRBJ2-3 | - | TRBD1 | TRBV25-1 | CASSAFWTGSTDTQYF | TGTGCCAGCAGCGCCTTTTGGACAGGTTCCACAGATACGCAGTATTTT
TRBJ1-6 | - | - | TRBV4-1 | CASSQARGGRSSYNSPLHF | TGCGCCAGCAGCCAGGCCCGGGGTGGCCGGAGCTCCTATAATTCACCCCTCCACTTT
TRBJ2-7 | - | TRBD2 | TRBV7-8 | CASRNKIGTKPYEQYF | TGTGCCAGCAGAAACAAAATCGGGACTAAACCTTACGAGCAGTACTTC
TRBJ2-1 | - | - | TRBV6-2/TRBV6-3 | CASSYSGGPYNEQFF | TGTGCCAGCAGTTACTCGGGGGGGCCCTACAATGAGCAGTTCTTC
TRBJ2-1 | - | TRBD2 | TRBV4-1 | CASSQPGLARNEQFF | TGCGCCAGCAGCCAACCGGGACTAGCGAGGAATGAGCAGTTCTTC
TRBJ1-1 | once | TRBD1 | TRBV14 | CASSLTGGAGAFF | TGTGCCAGCTCCTTGACAGGGGGCGCAGGAGCTTTCTTT
TRBJ2-5 | - | TRBD2 | TRBV24-1 | CATRAGGRETQYF | TGTGCCACCCGCGCGGGAGGAAGAGAGACCCAGTACTTC
TRBJ1-5 | - | - | TRBV3-1/TRBV3-2 | CASSQDSNQPQHF | TGTGCCAGCAGCCAAGACAGCAATCAGCCCCAGCATTTT
TRBJ2-7 | - | TRBD1 | TRBV3-1/TRBV3-2 | CATGTERAYEQYF | TGTGCCACCGGGACAGAGAGAGCCTACGAGCAGTACTTC
TRBJ2-7 | - | - | TRBV16 | CASSQPTWSGATQDEQYF | TGTGCCAGCAGCCAACCAACCTGGTCAGGGGCTACCCAGGATGAGCAGTACTTC
TRBJ2-7 | - | TRBD1 | TRBV2 | CASRTGSYEQYF | TGTGCCAGCCGGACAGGCTCCTACGAGCAGTACTTC
TRBJ2-7 | - | - | TRBV6-5 | CASTPGHYEQYF | TGTGCCAGCACCCCGGGTCACTACGAGCAGTACTTC
TRBJ2-5 | - | TRBD2 | TRBV2 | CASSGRLAGSETQYF | TGTGCCAGCAGTGGAAGACTAGCGGGGTCGGAGACCCAGTACTTC
TRBJ1-6 | once | - | TRBV3-1/TRBV3-2 | CASSQPNSPLHF | TGTGCCAGCAGCCAACCGAATTCACCCCTCCACTTT
TRBJ2-7 | - | - | TRBV2 | CASRVDISYEQYF | TGTGCCAGCAGAGTGGACATCTCCTACGAGCAGTACTTC
TRBJ2-5 | - | TRBD2 | TRBV4-3 | CASSLGGGSETQYF | TGCGCCAGCAGCCTGGGCGGGGGTTCTGAGACCCAGTACTTC
TRBJ1-4 | - | - | TRBV5-1 | CASSSGHSTNEKLFF | TGCGCCAGCAGCTCTGGACACTCAACTAATGAAAAACTGTTTTTT
TRBJ2-7 | - | TRBD1 | TRBV7-9 | CASSLSDRELYEQYF | TGTGCCAGCAGCTTATCGGACAGGGAACTCTACGAGCAGTACTTC
TRBJ1-6 | - | TRBD1 | TRBV15 | CATSRVRDSYNSPLHF | TGTGCCACCAGCAGGGTGAGGGACAGCTATAATTCACCCCTCCACTTT
TRBJ2-7 | - | - | TRBV14 | CASSQDKISEQYF | TGTGCCAGCAGCCAAGATAAGATTTCCGAGCAGTACTTC
TRBJ2-7 | - | - | TRBV5-6 | CASSTDTTYEQYF | TGTGCCAGCAGCACCGACACCACCTACGAGCAGTACTTC
TRBJ2-1 | once | - | TRBV18 | CASSPPGYNEQFF | TGTGCCAGCTCACCACCGGGCTACAATGAGCAGTTCTTC
TRBJ2-5 | - | - | TRBV7-2 | CASSSLPLGQETQYF | TGTGCCAGCAGCTCCCTGCCCTTAGGTCAAGAGACCCAGTACTTC
TRBJ2-2 | - | TRBD1 | TRBV4-1 | CASSPATGGNTGELFF | TGCGCCAGCAGCCCTGCGACAGGGGGTAACACCGGGGAGCTGTTTTTT
TRBJ1-2 | few | TRBD1 | TRBV14 | CASSPRDRGPLLGGYTF | TGTGCCAGCAGCCCGCGGGACAGGGGCCCATTGCTGGGGGGCTACACCTTC
TRBJ2-1 | - | TRBD1 | TRBV5-4 | CASSISAGTGDNNEQFF | TGTGCCAGCAGCATCAGCGCCGGGACAGGGGACAACAATGAGCAGTTCTTC
TRBJ2-7 | few | - | TRBV7-9 | CASSRQGTTYEQYF | TGTGCCAGCAGTCGACAAGGAACCACCTACGAGCAGTACTTC
TRBJ1-5 | - | TRBD1 | TRBV19 | CASSSRWGQQNQPQHF | TGTGCCAGTAGTTCACGGTGGGGACAGCAAAATCAGCCCCAGCATTTT
TRBJ1-5 | - | TRBD1 | TRBV2 | CASSSDRGYQPQHF | TGTGCCAGCAGTTCCGACAGGGGGTATCAGCCCCAGCATTTT
TRBJ2-3 | - | TRBD2 | TRBV7-2 | CASSLVATGGGKTDTQYF | TGTGCCAGCAGCTTAGTAGCCACCGGCGGGGGGAAAACAGATACGCAGTATTTT
TRBJ1-4 | - | - | TRBV10-2 | CASKTGTANEKLFF | TGCGCCAGCAAAACCGGGACCGCTAATGAAAAACTGTTTTTT
TRBJ2-4 | - | - | TRBV2 | CASSEDSLRSIQYF | TGTGCCAGCAGTGAAGACTCGCTGAGGAGCATTCAGTACTTC
TRBJ1-3 | - | - | TRBV7-2 | CASSSYAGMGSGNTIYF | TGTGCCAGCAGCTCATATGCAGGGATGGGCTCTGGAAACACCATATATTTT
TRBJ2-2 | - | - | TRBV5-1 | CASSTGPLGTGELFF | TGCGCCAGCAGCACAGGACCCCTTGGGACCGGGGAGCTGTTTTTT
TRBJ2-1 | - | - | TRBV7-3 | CASSLIPDPYNEQFF | TGTGCCAGCAGCTTAATTCCAGATCCCTACAATGAGCAGTTCTTC
TRBJ2-4 | - | - | TRBV9 | CAGQGKIKENIQYF | TGTGCCGGCCAGGGGAAGATAAAGGAAAACATTCAGTACTTC
TRBJ2-2 | few | - | TRBV12-5 | CASALWYGSWTGELFF | TGTGCTAGTGCCTTGTGGTACGGGAGTTGGACCGGGGAGCTGTTTTTT
TRBJ2-3 | - | TRBD1 | TRBV19 | CASSRGQGEDTQYF | TGTGCCAGTAGTAGGGGACAGGGTGAAGATACGCAGTATTTT
TRBJ2-5 | - | - | TRBV6-6 | CASRVEGRGYQETQYF | TGTGCCAGCAGGGTCGAAGGCAGGGGATACCAAGAGACCCAGTACTTC
TRBJ2-2 | - | TRBD1 | TRBV19 | CASMGRGNTGELFF | TGTGCCAGTATGGGCAGGGGGAATACCGGGGAGCTGTTTTTT
TRBJ2-3 | - | - | TRBV3-1/TRBV3-2 | CASSQVRGPSTDTQYF | TGTGCCAGCAGCCAAGTCCGAGGCCCTAGCACAGATACGCAGTATTTT